These 7 T cell receptor beta chains came from one sample sequenced in a study of shared T cell receptors in the human thymus. Sequencing used immunoSEQ multiplex PCR; TCRdb keeps in-frame clones, though not all of them. The sample consists of approximately 730,000 clones, roughly 88% of them appearing once. Another study also made use of these data, one on human thymus T cells.

Input material: thymocytes. These receptors originate from a girl less than two years old with a congenital heart defect.

The chain carries TRBV19 and TRBJ1-2, with TRBD1 matching over 7 bases. Germline CDR1 reads LNHDA; CDR2 reads SQIVND (reference sequence). J gave up 5 bases and V 2 bases, and 17 bases lay outside the gene matches. The CDR3 sequence is 18 residues long. CDR3 loop: CASSIRVRKTGLLYGYTF. In nucleotides, the CDR3 is TGTGCCAGTAGTATACGGGTCCGGAAGACAGGGCTTCTTTATGGCTACACCTTC.

The gene calls are TRBV7-9 and TRBJ2-7; tentatively, D is TRBD2 (5 bases). Germline V CDR1 and CDR2: SEHNR, FQNEAQ (reference sequence). The V end was cut by 4 bases, the J end by 5 bases, with 15 bases between. This CDR3 comprises 14 residues. The CDR3 loop is CASSSIGVSDEQYF. Written as DNA, the CDR3 is TGTGCCAGCAGCTCAATCGGGGTTTCGGACGAGCAGTACTTC.

This chain joins TRBV6-1 and TRBJ2-3; tentative D call: TRBD2 (6 bases). The germline gives CDR1 MNHNS, CDR2 SASEGT. V gave up 8 bases and J gave up 8 bases, with 20 bases separating them. The CDR3 runs to 14 residues. CDR3 loop: CASGCYGGSSTQYF. The CDR3 DNA follows: TGTGCCAGCGGTTGCTATGGAGGGTCATCTACGCAGTATTTT.

This chain joins TRBV7-2 and TRBJ1-2, with TRBD1 identical over 9 bases. J gave up 6 bases and V 2 bases, and 1 base lay outside the gene matches. Germline CDR1 SGHTA, CDR2 FQGNSA. CDR3 size: 13 residues. The CDR3: CASSLRDRDGYTF. Written as DNA, the CDR3 is TGTGCCAGCAGCTTAAGGGACAGGGATGGCTACACCTTC.

The V gene is TRBV21-1, the J gene TRBJ2-7; the table calls TRBD1, which could not be checked here. TRBV21-1 is noted as a pseudogene. The CDR3 spans 12 residues. CDR3 loop: CASSRGVYEQYF. CDR3 bases: TGTGCCAGCAGCAGGGGCGTCTACGAGCAGTACTTC.

In the case of this clone: One junction end does not reproduce the germline sequence, and a read error may be involved. V gene TRBV25-1 combines with J gene TRBJ2-5, with a weak D call TRBD2 (6 bases). CDR3 size: 17 residues. Germline values: CDR1 MGHDK, CDR2 SYGVNS. The CDR3 DNA sequence: TGTGCCAGCAGTGAGTCCTGGACTAAACGGAGCCAAGAGGCCCAGTACTTC. Amino acid sequence: CASSESWTKRSQEAQYF.

This chain connects TRBV5-8 to TRBJ1-1; D gene unclear. Germline CDR1 is SGHTS and CDR2 is YDEGEE. This CDR3 comprises 16 residues. Between the trimmed V and J ends, which lost 4 bases and 1 base, there was a span of 17 bases. As DNA, the CDR3 is TGTGCCAGCAGCCGTCTGATGCACAGCTCGAACACTGAAGCTTTCTTT. Translating it yields CASSRLMHSSNTEAFF.